The 12 T cell receptor beta chains below come from one sample, sequenced in a study of T cell responses to AZD1222 COVID-19 vaccine. This table comes from immunoSEQ multiplex PCR, and its TCRdb copy is limited to in-frame clones, with some not included. This table has some 160,000 clones, roughly nine tenths appearing once. Material: peripheral blood, obtained 28 days after the second AZD1222 dose. These receptors originate from an adult who received the AZD1222 COVID-19 vaccine.

The chain has TRBV6-6 and TRBJ2-3, with 7 positions matching TRBD1. CDR1 MNHNY and CDR2 SVGAGI come from the germline V gene (reference sequence). The CDR3 consists of 14 residues. Germline trimming cut 10 bases from V and 8 bases from J; bases unmatched to any gene: 15. This chain's CDR3 is CAITGTEGTGTQYF. CDR3 nucleotides: TGTGCCATCACCGGGACAGAAGGTACGGGTACGCAGTATTTT.

This chain links TRBV6-2 or TRBV6-3 with TRBJ1-5, with D possibly matching TRBD1 (6 bases). From germline, CDR1 is MNHEY and CDR2 SVGEGT. This CDR3 is 14 amino acids long. V lost 1 base and J 6 bases, leaving 10 bases between the germline ends. The CDR3 reads CASSYFPGVQPQHF. The CDR3 DNA sequence: TGTGCCAGCAGTTACTTTCCAGGGGTTCAGCCCCAGCATTTT.

The CDR3 loop reads CASSQERDTSNSPLHF. The CDR3 nucleotides are TGTGCCAGCAGCCAAGAGCGGGACACCTCCAATTCACCCCTCCACTTT. The rearrangement links TRBV3-1 (or the pseudogene TRBV3-2) to TRBJ1-6; D possibly corresponds to TRBD1 (6 bases). Per the germline V gene, CDR1 is LGHDT and CDR2 is YNNKEL (reference sequence). The CDR3 spans 16 residues. V lost 0 bases to trimming and J lost 7 bases, with 13 bases between them.

In nucleotides, the CDR3 is TGTGCCAGCAACCCGACGTCGCCCGATCAGCCCCAGCATTTT. Encoded protein: CASNPTSPDQPQHF. This chain uses TRBV2 with TRBJ1-5; D is unclear. The V and J ends lost 7 bases and 5 bases respectively, with 15 bases between them. CDR3 length: 14 amino acids. Germline CDR1 and CDR2: SNHLY and FYNNEI.

This chain joins TRBV13 and TRBJ2-7, with D perhaps being TRBD1 or TRBD2 (6 bases each). CDR1 PRHDT and CDR2 FYEKMQ come from the germline V gene (reference sequence). V was pared by 0 bases and J by 7 bases, with 13 bases between. CDR3 size: 14 residues. This CDR3 reads CASSLGRGPLEQYF. As DNA, the CDR3 is TGTGCCAGCAGCTTAGGTCGGGGGCCGTTGGAGCAGTACTTC.

This chain links TRBV19 with TRBJ2-2; TRBD1 aligns across 11 bases. CDR1 is LNHDA and CDR2 is SQIVND in the germline V gene (reference sequence). The V gene end was trimmed by 5 bases and the J gene end by 4 bases; junction bases not matched to a gene: 9. CDR3 size: 17 residues. The CDR3 sequence is CASSGRTGGDSTGELFF. For the CDR3, the DNA is TGTGCCAGTAGTGGGAGGACAGGGGGCGATAGCACCGGGGAGCTGTTTTTT.

V usage is TRBV7-9 and J usage is TRBJ2-3; a weak D match, TRBD2 (6 bases). The CDR3 loop spans 16 amino acids. CDR1 is SEHNR and CDR2 is FQNEAQ in the germline V gene (reference sequence). V lost 3 bases, J lost 0 bases, and 13 bases lay in between. The CDR3 protein is CASSFGSTLSTDTQYF. The CDR3 nucleotides are TGTGCCAGCAGCTTCGGGAGCACCCTTAGCACAGATACGCAGTATTTT.

This clone appeared a few times. CDR3 in amino acids: CASSQGGGMCQAFF. As DNA, the CDR3 is TGTGCCAGCAGCCAAGGGGGGGGTATGTGTCAGGCTTTCTTT. The chain has TRBV3-1 (or the pseudogene TRBV3-2) and TRBJ1-1, with D perhaps matching TRBD1 (5 bases). The CDR3 has 14 residues. Germline CDR1 LGHDT, CDR2 YNNKEL (reference sequence). Trimming removed 1 base from V and 11 bases from J, with 17 bases in between.

This clone came up once. The chain recombines TRBV15 with TRBJ1-2, with TRBD1 as a possible D gene (6 bases). The CDR3 totals 15 residues. CDR1 LNHNV and CDR2 YYDKDF come from the germline V gene (reference sequence). V was pared by 1 base and J by 4 bases, with 13 bases between. CDR3 DNA: TGTGCCACCAGCAGAGCCGGGACACCAGTCTATGGCTACACCTTC. Its translation: CATSRAGTPVYGYTF.

The chain joins TRBV5-4 to TRBJ1-2; no clear D. The CDR3 totals 13 residues. V dropped 4 bases and J dropped 3 bases, with 10 bases sitting between them. The V gene's germline CDR1 is SGHNT and CDR2 YYREEE (reference sequence). The CDR3: CASSTERDYGYTF. The CDR3 nucleotides are TGTGCCAGCAGCACCGAAAGGGACTATGGCTACACCTTC.

Only one count was recorded for this clone. CDR3 in DNA: TGTGCCCACTCTAGGGACAGGGAAAGGATCTCCTCTGGAAACACCATATATTTT. As protein: CAHSRDRERISSGNTIYF. The V call is TRBV30, the J call TRBJ1-3; 9 nucleotides match TRBD1. Germline lookup yields CDR1 GTSNPN and CDR2 SVGIG (reference sequence). The CDR3 runs to 18 residues. The junction had 17 bases not matched to a gene; V was cut back by 8 bases and J by 0 bases.

This rearrangement joins TRBV5-5 to TRBJ2-1, with D possibly matching TRBD2 (5 bases). CDR1 is SGHKS, CDR2 YYEKEE, per germline (reference sequence). Trimming stripped 2 bases from V and 2 bases from J, with 11 bases between. This CDR3 region has 15 residues. CDR3: CASSFEGYPYNEQFF. DNA for the CDR3: TGTGCCAGCAGCTTTGAGGGCTACCCCTACAATGAGCAGTTCTTC.